This TCR beta chain is drawn from a study of CD8 T cells in ankylosing spondylitis. Many counts were recorded for this clonotype. The CDR3 is made up of 11 amino acids. Looked up from germline, CDR1 is SQVTM and CDR2 is ANQGSEA. V gave up 7 bases and J gave up 4 bases; unmatched junction bases: 2. TCRdb called the 5' RACE reads again in MiXCR, with one record for every CDR3 protein. The table shows a few hundred thousand distinct CDR3 sequences, with roughly 10% occurring only once. V gene TRBV29-1 combines with J gene TRBJ1-1; TRBD1 matches 8 bases. The receptor comes from a female donor with ankylosing spondylitis or in good health (not recorded which). Source material: blood, either unsorted or a sorted T cell fraction (not recorded which). The CDR3, as DNA: TGCAGCGCTGACAGGGGCACTGAAGCTTTCTTT. It translates to CSADRGTEAFF. Full variable domain (remainder filled in from reference TRBV29-1 and TRBJ1-1): SAVISQKPSRDICQRGTSLTIQCQVDSQVTMMFWYRQQPGQSLTLIATANQGSEATYESGFVIDKFPISRPNLTFSTLTVSNMSPEDSSIYLCSADRGTEAFFGQGTRLTVV.